The 18 T cell receptor beta chains below come from one sample, sequenced in a study of response to subunit inactivated influenza vaccine (dated 2018 in TCRdb). Libraries came from RT-PCR. The sequencer was an Illumina HiSeq 2500. Starting from the raw public reads, TCRdb applied fastp trimming at Q25, assembled clones with MiXCR and retained in-frame beta chains. Every distinct CDR3 protein forms one entry, paired with its most common genes and DNA. This sample comprises around 480,000 distinct CDR3 sequences, 9.5% to 12% of them detected only once. The ten biggest clones cover approximately 12% of the sample. According to the study, the label for this sample's time point signals: approximately 40 days after influenza vaccine administration. The sequences come from PBMCs from blood, collected 35 to 45 days after vaccination. All receptors derive from a man aged 45 to 65 who received an inactivated influenza vaccine. Donor details come from another sample of the same person, matched by shared clones.

This clonotype was observed at least ten times. This chain joins TRBV25-1 and TRBJ2-1; perhaps TRBD1 as D (5 bases). The CDR3 is made up of 15 amino acids. V shed 2 bases and J shed 8 bases, with 16 bases lying between them. Germline loops: CDR1 MGHDK, CDR2 SYGVNS. The CDR3 bases are TGTGCCAGCAGTGAAGTTTATCCAGGGAAGGATGAGCAGTTCTTC. This encodes CASSEVYPGKDEQFF.

The J gene is TRBJ2-7, the V gene TRBV28; a possible D gene is TRBD1 (5 bases). CDR1 and CDR2 (germline): MDHEN, SYDVKM. The CDR3 is 14 residues long. V shed 2 bases and J shed 5 bases, with 13 bases lying between them. The CDR3 loop is CASSLVSRAHEQYF. The CDR3 DNA is TGTGCCAGCAGTTTAGTAAGCAGGGCCCACGAGCAGTACTTC.

This clonotype has more than one count but fewer than ten. The chain is built from TRBV12-3 or TRBV12-4 and TRBJ1-3; D is unresolved. The CDR3 totals 16 residues. V lost 1 base and J lost 2, with 12 bases in between. In DNA, the CDR3 is TGTGCCAGCAGTTTAGACCCTCTGATTCCTGGAAACACCATATATTTT. Its translation: CASSLDPLIPGNTIYF.

A few counts support this clonotype. The rearrangement uses TRBV6-2 or TRBV6-3 and TRBJ2-7, with 7 bases lining up with TRBD1. The CDR3 has 16 amino acids. The V segment lost 6 bases and the J segment 3 bases; nucleotides outside the gene matches: 14. The V gene's germline CDR1 is MNHEY and CDR2 SVGEGT. The CDR3 sequence is CASSQTGMSDNYEQYF. The CDR3 DNA follows: TGTGCCAGCAGCCAGACAGGGATGTCGGACAACTACGAGCAGTACTTC.

CDR3 in DNA: TGTGCCAGCAGTTTACCTTCGGACTATAACATTCAGTACTTC. Protein sequence: CASSLPSDYNIQYF. V is TRBV28 and J is TRBJ2-4; maybe TRBD2 (6 bases). The V end was cut by 2 bases, the J end by 7 bases, with 12 bases between. CDR3 length equals 14 residues. The V gene's germline CDR1 is MDHEN and CDR2 SYDVKM.

This clonotype was recorded many times. This chain connects TRBV5-6 to TRBJ2-5, with 10 bases identical to TRBD1. The CDR3 runs to 14 residues. Trimming at V came to 3 bases and at J to 5 bases, leaving 4 bases not matched to a gene. Germline V gives CDR1 SGHDT, CDR2 YYEEEE. CDR3 region: CASSYGTGVETQYF. Written as DNA, the CDR3 is TGTGCCAGCAGCTACGGGACAGGGGTCGAGACCCAGTACTTC.

This clonotype has just a few counts. The genes are TRBV5-6 and TRBJ1-6; no clear D gene. Per the germline V gene, CDR1 is SGHDT and CDR2 is YYEEEE. V lost 3 bases to trimming and J lost 9 bases, with 10 bases between them. CDR3 length: 13 residues. CDR3 protein: CASSSGRFSPLHF. DNA of the CDR3: TGTGCCAGCAGCTCGGGTCGATTTTCACCCCTCCACTTT.

This clonotype was observed a few times. This chain joins TRBV28 and TRBJ1-1; the match to TRBD1 covers 8 bases. V was clipped by 4 bases and J by 1 base; unmatched bases: 5. Per the germline V gene, CDR1 is MDHEN and CDR2 is SYDVKM. The length of the CDR3 is 15 residues. The CDR3: CASSSPGGGNTEAFF. The CDR3 DNA reads as TGTGCCAGCAGTTCCCCAGGGGGCGGGAACACTGAAGCTTTCTTT.

This clonotype was observed many times. This CDR3 is CASSHAGQGYEQYF. CDR3 nucleotides: TGCGCCAGCAGCCACGCGGGACAGGGGTACGAGCAGTACTTC. The J gene is TRBJ2-7, the V gene TRBV4-3; 10 positions match TRBD1. V shed 3 bases, J shed 4 bases, and the junction held 3 bases outside the gene matches. CDR1 is LGHNA and CDR2 is YSLEER in the germline V gene. This CDR3 is built from 14 residues.

At least ten counts were recorded for this clonotype. The V and J genes are TRBV11-2 and TRBJ2-4; TRBD1 aligns across 8 bases. The ends lost 6 bases at V and 5 bases at J; junction bases unmatched: 6. This CDR3 is built from 14 residues. CDR1 SGHAT and CDR2 FQNNGV come from the germline V gene. The chain's CDR3 is CASSRHRGENIQYF. The CDR3 region has the DNA TGTGCCAGCAGTCGCCACAGGGGGGAAAACATTCAGTACTTC.

This clonotype was detected only once. The chain employs TRBV20-1 and TRBJ1-2; 7 nucleotides line up with TRBD1. CDR3 length: 15 amino acids. The trim removed 2 bases at V and 4 bases at J, leaving 10 bases unmatched. CDR1 and CDR2 (germline): DFQATT, SNEGSKA (reference sequence). The CDR3 nucleotides are TGCAGTGCTAGATCGACAGGGAATATGGGCTATGGCTACACCTTC. This encodes CSARSTGNMGYGYTF.

The rearrangement links TRBV20-1 to TRBJ2-2, with D possibly matching TRBD2 (6 bases). Per germline, CDR1 DFQATT and CDR2 SNEGSKA (reference sequence). The CDR3 has 15 residues. Trimming removed 1 base from V and 0 bases from J, with 9 bases in between. CDR3 bases: TGCAGTGCTAGAGGACTAGTCGCGAACACCGGGGAGCTGTTTTTT. This encodes CSARGLVANTGELFF.

This chain joins TRBV9 and TRBJ1-5; no clear D. The CDR3 totals 15 residues. In germline, CDR1 is SGDLS, CDR2 YYNGEE. V gave up 2 bases and J gave up 0 bases, with 9 bases separating them. CDR3 protein: CASSVRGDSNQPQHF. CDR3 in DNA: TGTGCCAGCAGCGTGCGGGGAGATAGCAATCAGCCCCAGCATTTT.

This clonotype came up many times. The rearrangement links TRBV12-3 or TRBV12-4 to TRBJ1-5; 12 bases are a match to TRBD1. The junction had 4 bases not matched to a gene; V was cut back by 6 bases and J by 4 bases. The CDR3 runs 15 residues. CDR3 sequence: CASRWDRGPNQPQHF. In nucleotides, the CDR3 is TGTGCCAGCAGGTGGGACAGGGGGCCAAATCAGCCCCAGCATTTT.

This chain connects TRBV9 to TRBJ2-4, with D perhaps being TRBD1 or TRBD2 (5 bases each). Germline loops: CDR1 SGDLS, CDR2 YYNGEE. V shed 2 bases and J shed 8 bases, with 11 bases lying between them. The CDR3 runs to 13 residues. CDR3 region: CASSVPGADIQYF. Written as DNA, the CDR3 is TGTGCCAGCAGCGTCCCCGGGGCGGACATTCAGTACTTC.

This clonotype was observed a handful of times. The V and J genes are TRBV4-1 and TRBJ2-1; TRBD1 or TRBD2 may be the D gene (5 bases each). This CDR3 is built from 15 residues. Trimming cost V 1 base and J 5 bases, with 12 bases left between them. Germline CDR1 MGHRA, CDR2 YSYEKL. CDR3 in DNA: TGCGCCAGCAGCCAAGTTGGGGGTCAACACAATGAGCAGTTCTTC. It encodes CASSQVGGQHNEQFF.

The chain is built from TRBV4-3 and TRBJ2-7; D is possibly TRBD1 (5 bases). Germline CDR1 is LGHNA and CDR2 is YSLEER. The V and J ends lost 0 bases and 9 bases respectively, with 21 bases between them. The length of the CDR3 is 16 residues. The CDR3 coding sequence is TGCGCCAGCAGCCAAGATCGGGTGGTGTCAGGGCAGGGGCAGTACTTC. Amino acids: CASSQDRVVSGQGQYF.

This clonotype was detected only a few times. The genes are TRBV6-2 or TRBV6-3 and TRBJ2-7, with D perhaps TRBD1 (6 bases). The CDR3 spans 13 residues. Trimming took off 2 bases at V and 3 bases at J, with 8 bases between the two ends. Germline V lookup: CDR1 MNHEY, CDR2 SVGEGT. The CDR3 is CASSYRDNYEQYF. The CDR3 region has the DNA TGTGCCAGCAGTTACCGGGACAACTACGAGCAGTACTTC.